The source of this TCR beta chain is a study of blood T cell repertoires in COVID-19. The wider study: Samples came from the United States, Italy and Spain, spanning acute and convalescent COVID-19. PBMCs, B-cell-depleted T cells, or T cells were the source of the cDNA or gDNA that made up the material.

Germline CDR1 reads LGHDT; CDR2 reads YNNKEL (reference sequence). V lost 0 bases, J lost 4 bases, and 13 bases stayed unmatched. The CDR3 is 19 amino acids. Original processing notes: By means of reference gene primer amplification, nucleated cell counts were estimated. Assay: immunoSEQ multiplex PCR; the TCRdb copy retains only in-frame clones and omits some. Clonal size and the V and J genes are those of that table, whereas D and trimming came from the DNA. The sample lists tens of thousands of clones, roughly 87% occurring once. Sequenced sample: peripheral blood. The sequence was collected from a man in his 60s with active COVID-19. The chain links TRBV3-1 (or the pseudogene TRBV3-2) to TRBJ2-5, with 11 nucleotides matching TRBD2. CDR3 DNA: TGTGCCAGCAGCCAAGAGAGGTTGCTGACTAGCGGGGTCATAGAGACCCAGTACTTC. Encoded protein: CASSQERLLTSGVIETQYF.